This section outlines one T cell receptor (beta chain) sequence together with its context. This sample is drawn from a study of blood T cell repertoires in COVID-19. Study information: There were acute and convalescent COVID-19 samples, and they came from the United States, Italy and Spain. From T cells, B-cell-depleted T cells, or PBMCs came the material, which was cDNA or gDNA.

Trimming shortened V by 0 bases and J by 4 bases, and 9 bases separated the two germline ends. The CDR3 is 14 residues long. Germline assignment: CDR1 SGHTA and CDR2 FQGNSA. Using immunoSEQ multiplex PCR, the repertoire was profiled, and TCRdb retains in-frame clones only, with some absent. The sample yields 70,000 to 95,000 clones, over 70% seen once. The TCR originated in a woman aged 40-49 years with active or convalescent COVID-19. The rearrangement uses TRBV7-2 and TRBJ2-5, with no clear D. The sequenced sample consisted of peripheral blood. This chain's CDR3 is CASSLALDGETQYF. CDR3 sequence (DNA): TGTGCCAGCAGCTTAGCGCTAGATGGAGAGACCCAGTACTTC. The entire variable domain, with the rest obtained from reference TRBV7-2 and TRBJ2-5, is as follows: GAGVSQSPSNKVTEKGKDVELRCDPISGHTALYWYRQSLGQGLEFLIYFQGNSAPDKSGLPSDRFSAERTGGSVSTLTIQRTQQEDSAVYLCASSLALDGETQYFGPGTRLLVL.